Each of the 22 T cell receptor beta chains below was sequenced from the same sample in a study of T-cell memory formation after mild COVID-19. TCRdb processed the 5' RACE reads anew with MiXCR; each CDR3 protein has one entry. Of under 110,000 distinct CDR3 sequences in the sample, over 10% are singletons; the top ten hold 27%. Sequenced sample: PBMCs or a T cell subset sorted from them (not recorded which). The receptor set was obtained from an adult woman who had mild COVID-19 (a few samples of this study predate the infection). Cell type and time point are not known.

J is TRBJ1-1 and V is TRBV4-1; D is uncertain. The length of the CDR3 is 15 residues. Trimming removed 5 bases from V and 0 bases from J, with 13 bases in between. Germline CDR1 MGHRA, CDR2 YSYEKL. The CDR3 region has the DNA TGCGCCAGCAGCTCGGACCGGAGTATGAACACTGAAGCTTTCTTT. Its translation: CASSSDRSMNTEAFF.

This clonotype has more than one count but fewer than ten. The gene calls are TRBV6-5 and TRBJ2-7; no clear D gene. Germline CDR1 is MNHEY and CDR2 is SVGAGI. The CDR3 covers 12 residues. V was clipped by 6 bases and J by 2 bases, with 8 bases between them. The CDR3 reads CASSSGPYEQYF. CDR3 bases: TGTGCCAGCAGCTCCGGCCCCTACGAGCAGTACTTC.

This clonotype was seen at least ten times. This rearrangement joins TRBV7-9 to TRBJ2-5; the match to TRBD2 covers 12 bases. The CDR3 contains 16 residues. J lost 4 bases, V lost 5 bases, and 8 bases had no gene match. CDR1 and CDR2 (germline): SEHNR, FQNEAQ (reference sequence). CDR3 in DNA: TGTGCCAGCAGCGCAACTAGCGGGAGGCTCAGAGAGACCCAGTACTTC. Encoded protein: CASSATSGRLRETQYF.

In this sample, this clonotype turned up many times. The rearrangement links TRBV7-9 to TRBJ2-7; D uncertain. The CDR3 sequence is 12 residues long. Germline CDR1 reads SEHNR; CDR2 reads FQNEAQ (reference sequence). With 4 bases removed from V and 3 bases from J, the gap between germline ends came to 7 bases. The CDR3 region has the DNA TGTGCCAGCAGCTCAAAGAACTACGAGCAGTACTTC. Its protein is CASSSKNYEQYF.

This clonotype was detected a few times. This chain connects TRBV6-6 to TRBJ1-1, with D unclear. Germline CDR1 and CDR2: MNHNY and SVGAGI (reference sequence). This CDR3 comprises 13 residues. The ends were cut back, 7 bases at V and 3 bases at J, with 12 bases in the middle. CDR3 amino acids: CASIPGGDTEAFF. The CDR3 region has the DNA TGTGCCAGCATCCCGGGCGGTGACACTGAAGCTTTCTTT.

The rearrangement joins TRBV5-1 to TRBJ1-2; 7 nucleotides align to TRBD1. The length of the CDR3 is 15 residues. V lost 0 bases and J lost 6; bases outside the gene matches: 8. Germline-derived CDR1 and CDR2 are SGHRS and YFSETQ. CDR3 nucleotide sequence: TGCGCCAGCAGCTTGGAGGGGGCGCCGGGCAATGGCTACACCTTC. Protein: CASSLEGAPGNGYTF.

The sample holds a few counts of this clonotype. The J gene is TRBJ2-1, the V gene TRBV30; 7 bases agree with TRBD1. Trimming cost V 5 bases and J 4 bases; bases outside gene matches: 5. Germline values: CDR1 GTSNPN, CDR2 SVGIG (reference sequence). CDR3 length: 13 amino acids. The CDR3 coding sequence is TGTGCCTGGCACAGGGGTGGGTACAATGAGCAGTTCTTC. This gives the protein CAWHRGGYNEQFF. Variable domain in full (rest from reference TRBV30 and TRBJ2-1): SQTIHQWPATLVQPVGSPLSLECTVEGTSNPNLYWYRQAAGRGLQLLFYSVGIGQISSEVPQNLSASRPQDRQFILSSKKLLLSDSGFYLCAWHRGGYNEQFFGPGTRLTVL.

The gene calls are TRBV7-9 and TRBJ2-5; no reliable D call. V was trimmed by 3 bases and J by 5 bases, leaving 7 bases between them. This CDR3 contains 12 residues. Germline V gene data show CDR1 as SEHNR and CDR2 as FQNEAQ (reference sequence). CDR3 nucleotide sequence: TGTGCCAGCAGCTTTTGGGGTGAGACCCAGTACTTC. Residues: CASSFWGETQYF.

This clonotype was recorded at least ten times. The chain links TRBV11-2 to TRBJ2-3; TRBD2 aligns across 7 bases. V was clipped by 1 base and J by 1 base; unmatched bases: 5. The germline V gene has CDR1 SGHAT and CDR2 FQNNGV. The CDR3 extends over 16 amino acids. The CDR3 nucleotides read TGTGCCAGCAGCTTAGCCCTTACTAGCGGCACAGATACGCAGTATTTT. It translates to CASSLALTSGTDTQYF.

V and J are TRBV6-2 or TRBV6-3 and TRBJ2-1; 13 bases map to TRBD2. Germline values: CDR1 MNHEY, CDR2 SVGEGT. This CDR3 spans 17 amino acids. Losses at the gene ends were 5 bases for V and 4 bases for J; bases not matched to a gene: 8. CDR3 sequence reads: CASSPLGTSGTYNEQFF. The CDR3, as DNA: TGTGCCAGCAGTCCTCTGGGGACTAGCGGGACGTACAATGAGCAGTTCTTC.

This clonotype came up a few times. The CDR3 DNA follows: TGTGCCAGCAGCTTAGAGGGTACGGGGGAGCAGTACTTC. Its translation: CASSLEGTGEQYF. J is TRBJ2-7 and V is TRBV7-6; D perhaps matches TRBD2 (5 bases). Germline lookup yields CDR1 SGHVS and CDR2 FNYEAQ. This CDR3 contains 13 residues. V was shortened by 1 base and J by 7 bases, with 11 bases between the two germline ends.

This clonotype was observed a handful of times. The chain joins TRBV5-4 to TRBJ2-4, with D possibly being TRBD2 (5 bases). Per germline, CDR1 SGHNT and CDR2 YYREEE (reference sequence). Trimming stripped 2 bases from V and 13 bases from J, with 13 bases between. The CDR3 runs 12 residues. CDR3 sequence: CASSFGETMQYF. The CDR3 coding sequence is TGTGCCAGCAGCTTCGGGGAGACTATGCAGTACTTC.

This clonotype appeared a few times. The chain combines TRBV30 with TRBJ1-1; possible D gene TRBD1, 5 bases. CDR3 length equals 13 residues. Germline loops: CDR1 GTSNPN, CDR2 SVGIG (reference sequence). V lost 3 bases to trimming and J lost 0 bases, with 8 bases between them. The CDR3 DNA reads as TGTGCCTGGAGGGGGGGTGTGAACACTGAAGCTTTCTTT. It encodes CAWRGGVNTEAFF.

In this sample, this clonotype turned up a few times. The rearrangement joins TRBV11-3 to TRBJ2-1; TRBD2 matches at 10 bases. CDR3 length equals 16 residues. The V gene's germline CDR1 is SGHNT and CDR2 YENEEA. J lost 8 bases, V lost 6 bases, and 13 bases had no gene match. The CDR3 sequence: CASSSYTSGTTHEQFF. CDR3 bases: TGTGCCAGCAGTTCGTACACTAGCGGGACCACCCATGAGCAGTTCTTC.

This clonotype turned up a few times. The chain couples TRBV7-9 to TRBJ2-5; 11 bases map to TRBD2. Trimming took 5 bases from V and 3 from J; bases not matched to a gene: 8. CDR1 is SEHNR, CDR2 FQNEAQ, per germline (reference sequence). The CDR3 is 16 amino acids. The DNA for the CDR3 is TGTGCCAGCAGCACCCGGACTAGCGGGCGTAAAGAGACCCAGTACTTC. It yields the protein CASSTRTSGRKETQYF.

The rearrangement uses TRBV7-8 and TRBJ2-2; D is perhaps TRBD1 (5 bases). The V gene's germline CDR1 is SGHVS and CDR2 FQNEAQ. CDR3 size: 14 residues. Trimming shortened V by 11 bases and J by 2 bases, and 15 bases separated the two germline ends. The CDR3 spells CAGVGLVNTGELFF. The CDR3 nucleotides are TGTGCCGGCGTGGGGCTCGTTAACACCGGGGAGCTGTTTTTT.

This chain uses TRBV20-1 with TRBJ1-5; D gene unclear. The germline V and J ends were trimmed by 3 bases and 1 base, with 4 bases remaining between them. From germline, CDR1 is DFQATT and CDR2 SNEGSKA (reference sequence). The CDR3 extends over 12 amino acids. The CDR3 is CSASWSNQPQHF. CDR3 in DNA: TGCAGTGCTAGTTGGAGCAATCAGCCCCAGCATTTT.

The genes are TRBV6-5 and TRBJ2-7; TRBD1 might be the D (7 bases). V was trimmed by 7 bases and J by 5 bases, leaving 18 bases between them. Germline V gene lookup returns CDR1 MNHEY and CDR2 SVGAGI. The CDR3 loop spans 14 amino acids. The CDR3: CASTSYRGGHEQYF. The CDR3 region has the DNA TGTGCCAGCACATCGTACAGGGGAGGACACGAGCAGTACTTC.

This clonotype was seen a few times. V usage is TRBV12-3 or TRBV12-4 and J usage is TRBJ2-1, with 7 nucleotides matching TRBD2. The CDR3 is 17 amino acids. V gave up 3 bases and J gave up 7 bases; unmatched junction bases: 15. The CDR3 loop is CASSFPDVTSPGNEQFF. As DNA, the CDR3 is TGTGCCAGCAGTTTCCCCGATGTGACTAGCCCGGGGAATGAGCAGTTCTTC.

V gene TRBV5-1 combines with J gene TRBJ2-7; 8 bases map to TRBD2. V lost 0 bases to trimming and J lost 5 bases; unmatched junction nucleotides: 4. This CDR3 spans 14 amino acids. From germline, CDR1 is SGHRS and CDR2 YFSETQ. CDR3 nucleotide sequence: TGCGCCAGCAGCTTGGTTGGTAGCGGGGACGAGCAGTACTTC. It yields the protein CASSLVGSGDEQYF.

The genes are TRBV24-1 and TRBJ2-3; TRBD2 aligns across 7 bases. With V trimmed by 2 bases and J by 0 bases, 13 bases remained unmatched. The CDR3 totals 19 residues. Germline values: CDR1 KGHDR, CDR2 SFDVKD. The CDR3 DNA reads as TGTGCCACCAGTGATTCCCGCCCTGAGCGGGGCCATAGCACAGATACGCAGTATTTT. Its protein product is CATSDSRPERGHSTDTQYF.

V and J are TRBV11-1 and TRBJ2-1; 8 positions match TRBD2. CDR3 size: 15 residues. V shed 5 bases and J 0 bases; nucleotides not matched to a gene: 3. Germline CDR1 reads SGHAT; CDR2 reads FQDESV (reference sequence). CDR3 sequence: CASSPAGASYNEQFF. CDR3 DNA sequence: TGTGCCAGCAGCCCAGCGGGGGCCTCCTACAATGAGCAGTTCTTC.